Listed here are 21 T cell receptor beta chains from one sample, sequenced in a study of CD4 and CD8 cells across lung adenocarcinoma regions. TCRdb re-called the PCR reads through MiXCR, storing one row per CDR3 protein. The sample gives about 17,000 distinct CDR3 sequences, 46% of which show up once; 15% to 20% is in the top ten. Sequencing input: CD4+ T cells from the margin of a lung tumor. These receptors originate from a male donor with lung adenocarcinoma. The CD4 and CD8 labels of this study may be unreliable.

This rearrangement joins TRBV6-5 to TRBJ2-4; 8 nucleotides align to TRBD1. The DNA end is a closer match to TRBJ2-7, so the J assignment may be wrong. CDR1 is MNHEY and CDR2 is SVGAGI in the germline V gene. The CDR3 loop spans 16 amino acids. The CDR3 spells CASSLTPGGASYEQYF. The DNA for the CDR3 is TGTGCCAGCAGTTTAACACCAGGGGGCGCCTCCTACGAGCAGTACTTC.

This clonotype was seen at least ten times. The V gene is TRBV7-3, the J gene TRBJ2-4; 7 bases match TRBD2. The germline gives CDR1 SGHTA, CDR2 FQGTGA. J lost 6 bases, V lost 3 bases, and 8 bases had no gene match. The CDR3 runs 15 residues. CDR3 bases: TGTGCCAGCAGCTTGGGGGGGGGGAACCCAAACATTCAGTACTTC. Its translation: CASSLGGGNPNIQYF.

This clonotype is medium-sized by share. This chain uses TRBV27 with TRBJ2-3; 9 bases map to TRBD2. Germline lookup yields CDR1 MNHEY and CDR2 SMNVEV (reference sequence). This CDR3 comprises 14 residues. V lost 6 bases, J lost 4 bases, and 5 bases stayed unmatched. CDR3 amino acids: CASRLAGVSDTQYF. DNA for the CDR3: TGTGCCAGCAGATTAGCGGGAGTGTCAGATACGCAGTATTTT.

This clonotype showed up just a few times. One end of the junction varies from germline; a read error may be responsible. The chain is built from TRBV27 and TRBJ2-3; D tentatively fits TRBD1 or TRBD2 (5 bases each). The germline V gene encodes CDR1 MNHEY and CDR2 SMNVEV (reference sequence). The CDR3 is made up of 14 amino acids. The CDR3 is CAGSRGRDAETQYF. The CDR3 DNA reads TGTGCGGGCAGCCGGGGCAGGGACGCAGAGACGCAGTACTTT.

There are a few counts of this clonotype. This chain uses TRBV6-5 with TRBJ2-1, with a tentative D call TRBD2 (5 bases). The tail of the sequence fits TRBJ2-7 better, so the J call may be wrong. From germline, CDR1 is MNHEY and CDR2 SVGAGI. This CDR3 is built from 12 residues. DNA of the CDR3: TGTGCCAGCAGTTACGTTGGGAGCGAGCAGTACTTC. It specifies CASSYVGSEQYF.

In its sample, this clonotype was seen once. The genes are TRBV27 and TRBJ2-2, with a tentative D call TRBD1 (5 bases). V lost 5 bases and J 4 bases, leaving 11 bases between the germline ends. Germline V lookup: CDR1 MNHEY, CDR2 SMNVEV (reference sequence). This CDR3 contains 14 residues. In DNA, the CDR3 is TGTGCCAGCAGTCCCAGGGCCTTCACCGGGGAGCTGTTTTTT. Its translation: CASSPRAFTGELFF.

Turning to this clonotype: This clone may be a read error of a much larger clone one base away. The chain joins TRBV5-4 to TRBJ1-6; 11 nucleotides agree with TRBD1. Germline V gene sequence: CDR1 SGHNT, CDR2 YYREEE (reference sequence). This CDR3 is built from 18 residues. The CDR3 bases are TGTGCCATCAGCTGGGGGACAGGGGGGAGCTCCTATAATTCACCCCTCCACTTT. This encodes CAISWGTGGSSYNSPLHF.

Details on this clonotype: This likely comes from a read error, as the CDR3 has no conserved phenylalanine or tryptophan at its end. No DNA is shown, since the ends of the CDR3 on it are uncertain; the CDR3 is the one TCRdb lists. The rearrangement uses TRBV24-1 and TRBJ2-6; the D segment call TRBD2 is taken from the table without a DNA check. CDR1 and CDR2 (germline): KGHDR, SFDVKD. From its first to its last residue, the CDR3 has 17 amino acids. This chain's CDR3 is CATSDGDYQNNEQFFGP.

Of note for this clonotype: This may be a read error: a much more frequent sequence differs by one nucleotide. V and J are TRBV3-1 and TRBJ1-4, with TRBD1 matching 8 bases. Per germline, CDR1 LGHDT and CDR2 YNNKEL (reference sequence). The CDR3 contains 14 residues. The CDR3 is CVSSQWQGAEKLFF. CDR3 bases: TGTGTCAGCAGCCAATGGCAGGGGGCAGAAAAACTGTTTTTT. The whole variable domain, filled in from reference TRBV3-1 and TRBJ1-4, reads DTAVSQTPKYLVTQMGNDKSIKCEQNLGHDTMYWYKQDSKKFLKIMFSYNNKELIINETVPNRFSPKSPDKAHLNLHINSLELGDSAVYFCVSSQWQGAEKLFFGSGTQLSVL.

This clonotype was counted only a few times. This chain links TRBV7-2 with TRBJ2-3; 8 nucleotides agree with TRBD2. The J segment lost 1 base and the V segment lost 4 bases, leaving 4 bases of the junction unmatched. There are 15 residues in the CDR3. Germline CDR1 is SGHTA and CDR2 is FQGNSA. CDR3 bases: TGTGCCAGCAGCTCTTGGACTAGCCGCACAGATACGCAGTATTTT. As protein: CASSSWTSRTDTQYF.

About this clonotype itself: An end of the junction differs from the germline gene, which may be a read error. This sequence joins TRBV7-7 and TRBJ2-1, with 7 bases identical to TRBD1. The CDR3 covers 15 residues. The germline CDR1 and CDR2 sequences are SSHAT and FNYEAQ (reference sequence). Here the CDR3 reads CASSLDQGVLNEQFF. DNA of the CDR3: TGTGCTAGCAGCTTAGACCAGGGGGTCCTCAATGAGCAGTTCTTC.

As concerns this clonotype: A much larger clone lies a single base off, so this may be a read error. The V and J genes are TRBV6-5 and TRBJ2-1, with TRBD2 matching 7 bases. Germline V CDR1 and CDR2: MNHEY, SVGAGI. V trimming: 3 bases; J trimming: 10 bases; junction bases outside the gene matches: 9. The CDR3 loop spans 14 amino acids. In nucleotides, the CDR3 is TGTGCCAGCAGTTATAGCAGCGGGGTCACAGAGCAGTTCTTC. Translating gives CASSYSSGVTEQFF.

In its sample, this clonotype was seen many times. The V gene is TRBV12-3 or TRBV12-4, the J gene TRBJ2-1, with D possibly being TRBD1 or TRBD2 (5 bases each). CDR3 size: 14 residues. V dropped 5 bases and J dropped 4 bases, with 12 bases sitting between them. For the CDR3, the DNA is TGTGCCAGCAGTCCGGGGACCACGTACAATGAGCAGTTCTTC. Residues: CASSPGTTYNEQFF.

The chain couples TRBV6-1 to TRBJ2-5; no definite D call. Germline V gene data show CDR1 as MNHNS and CDR2 as SASEGT. Trimming removed 1 base at V and 5 bases at J, with 11 bases between. The CDR3 covers 14 residues. This chain's CDR3 is CASSEGSNGETQYF. The CDR3 coding sequence is TGTGCCAGCAGTGAAGGGTCTAATGGGGAGACCCAGTACTTC.

As for this clonotype: One end of the junction is discordant with germline, which a read error may explain. V usage is TRBV6-5 and J usage is TRBJ2-3, with D uncertain. This CDR3 has 15 residues. Per germline, CDR1 MNHEY and CDR2 SVGAGI. CDR3 sequence: CARGYGGRDTETQYF. The CDR3 DNA follows: TGTGCCAGGGGTTACGGTGGCCGCGACACAGAGACGCAGTATTTC.

The genes are TRBV6-1 and TRBJ2-3; D remains unclear. The CDR3 is 15 amino acids. From germline, CDR1 is MNHNS and CDR2 SASEGT. The V end was cut by 6 bases, the J end by 0 bases, with 13 bases between. CDR3 coding DNA: TGTGCCAGCAGACTCCAGGCTGTGAGCACAGATACGCAGTATTTT. Protein sequence: CASRLQAVSTDTQYF.

This chain joins TRBV27 and TRBJ2-5; tentatively, D is TRBD1 (6 bases). Germline CDR1 MNHEY, CDR2 SMNVEV (reference sequence). CDR3 length: 14 amino acids. CDR3 in amino acids: CAGSVGGDKKTQYF. In DNA, the CDR3 is TGTGCGGGCAGTGTGGGTGGGGACAAAAAGACCCAGTACTTC.

For the CDR3, the DNA is TGTGCCAGCAGTGAACAGAACACAGATACGCAGTATTTT. This codes for CASSEQNTDTQYF. The gene calls are TRBV6-1 and TRBJ2-3; the D is unclear. The CDR3 spans 13 residues. V gave up 2 bases and J gave up 2 bases, with 5 bases separating them. In germline, CDR1 is MNHNS, CDR2 SASEGT.

This chain links TRBV9 with TRBJ2-2; TRBD2 matches 11 bases. Trimming took 0 bases from V and 7 from J; bases not matched to a gene: 5. The CDR3 is 16 residues long. In germline, CDR1 is SGDLS, CDR2 YYNGEE. The CDR3 DNA reads TGTGCCAGCAGCGTAGCGCCTAGCGGGAGGAACGGGGAGCTGTTTTTT. Its translation is CASSVAPSGRNGELFF.

The J gene is TRBJ2-2, the V gene TRBV6-1, with 7 bases matching TRBD1. J was trimmed by 5 bases and V by 11 bases; bases with no gene match: 11. This CDR3 has 14 residues. From germline, CDR1 is MNHNS and CDR2 SASEGT. CDR3 bases: TGTGCCGCCGGGGCACAGGGGTCGACCGGGGAGCTGTTTTTT. It encodes CAAGAQGSTGELFF.

This clonotype was observed a few times. The rearrangement uses TRBV28 and TRBJ2-1; 7 bases map to TRBD1. The CDR3 contains 14 residues. Germline lookup yields CDR1 MDHEN and CDR2 SYDVKM. V dropped 6 bases and J dropped 9; count of bases not matched to a gene: 11. CDR3 sequence (DNA): TGTGCCAGCAGAACCGGGACAGCCGTCGGTGAGCAGTTCTTC. Its translation is CASRTGTAVGEQFF. Drawing the rest from reference TRBV28 and TRBJ2-1, the complete variable domain is DVKVTQSSRYLVKRTGEKVFLECVQDMDHENMFWYRQDPGLGLRLIYFSYDVKMKEKGDIPEGYSVSREKKERFSLILESASTNQTSMYLCASRTGTAVGEQFFGPGTRLTVL.